This entry lists 9 T cell receptor beta chains sequenced from one sample in a study of blood T cells in healthy people across ages. Through a sample-barcoded 5' primer and a J-beta primer mix, a second PCR was run for roughly 6 to 11 cycles. TCRdb ran MiXCR on the 5' RACE reads and lists one entry per CDR3 protein. The sample records roughly 800,000 distinct CDR3 sequences, 53% being singletons. The source material was blood. Receptor source: an elderly man in good health.

The J gene is TRBJ2-5, the V gene TRBV20-1; D may correspond to TRBD1 or TRBD2 (5 bases each). This CDR3 has 11 amino acids. Trimming shortened V by 1 base and J by 11 bases, and 11 bases separated the two germline ends. Germline CDR1 DFQATT, CDR2 SNEGSKA (reference sequence). The CDR3 protein is CSARGLGEQYF. The CDR3 DNA sequence: TGCAGTGCTAGAGGTTTGGGGGAGCAGTACTTC.

This clonotype was observed at least ten times. This sequence joins TRBV25-1 and TRBJ2-7, with D possibly TRBD1 on 5 matching bases. The germline V and J ends were trimmed by 8 bases and 8 bases, with 19 bases remaining between them. There are 13 residues in the CDR3. From germline, CDR1 is MGHDK and CDR2 SYGVNS. CDR3 nucleotide sequence: TGTGCCAGCCTAGGGGATGGGCCTCCTAAGCAGTACTTC. Its protein is CASLGDGPPKQYF.

This chain uses TRBV12-3 or TRBV12-4 with TRBJ2-3, with 14 positions matching TRBD2. Trimming took 7 bases from V and 1 from J; bases not matched to a gene: 10. This CDR3 comprises 18 residues. Here the CDR3 DNA reads TGTGCCAGCACCCGACTAGCGGGAGGGCCTCAGGGCACAGATACGCAGTATTTT. Translation: CASTRLAGGPQGTDTQYF.

The chain employs TRBV6-5 and TRBJ1-1; D gene uncertain. From germline, CDR1 is MNHEY and CDR2 SVGAGI. The CDR3 length is 13 residues. The ends were cut back, 3 bases at V and 5 bases at J, with 10 bases in the middle. The CDR3 nucleotides read TGTGCCAGCAGTTATGCGGGATTTACTGAAGCTTTCTTT. It specifies CASSYAGFTEAFF.

The sample holds a few counts of this clonotype. The genes are TRBV5-1 and TRBJ2-3; maybe TRBD1 (6 bases). V lost 4 bases and J lost 6, with 12 bases in between. The V gene's germline CDR1 is SGHRS and CDR2 YFSETQ. The CDR3 loop spans 13 amino acids. The CDR3 sequence: CASSGTQADTQYF. CDR3 bases: TGCGCCAGCAGCGGGACACAGGCGGATACGCAGTATTTT.

The J gene is TRBJ2-1, the V gene TRBV3-1, with 15 bases aligning to TRBD2. V was clipped by 1 base and J by 2 bases; unmatched bases: 0. Germline CDR1 and CDR2: LGHDT and YNNKEL (reference sequence). The CDR3 spans 17 residues. In DNA form, the CDR3 reads TGTGCCAGCAGCCAAGGGACTAGCGGGAGGGCCTACAATGAGCAGTTCTTC. This translates into CASSQGTSGRAYNEQFF.

The V call is TRBV28, the J call TRBJ1-2; D uncertain. V shed 10 bases and J shed 5 bases, with 20 bases lying between them. Germline CDR1 is MDHEN and CDR2 is SYDVKM. This CDR3 spans 14 amino acids. In DNA, the CDR3 is TGTGCCACCAGGCGCGGGCCTGGAGGGTATGGCTACACCTTC. Protein sequence: CATRRGPGGYGYTF.

This clonotype was seen at least ten times. The V and J genes are TRBV29-1 and TRBJ2-1; TRBD1 agrees at 7 bases. V trimming: 6 bases; J trimming: 0 bases; junction bases outside the gene matches: 2. CDR3 length: 13 amino acids. CDR1 SQVTM and CDR2 ANQGSEA come from the germline V gene. In DNA, the CDR3 is TGCAGCGTCAGGGGGAGCTCCTACAATGAGCAGTTCTTC. Protein sequence: CSVRGSSYNEQFF.

For the CDR3, the DNA is TGTGCCAGCTCACCAGTTGGGGGAGGCTCTGGGGCCAACGTCCTGACTTTC. This sequence encodes CASSPVGGGSGANVLTF. The genes are TRBV18 and TRBJ2-6; tentatively, D is TRBD2 (6 bases). The germline V gene encodes CDR1 KGHSH and CDR2 LQKENI. The germline V and J ends were trimmed by 2 bases and 0 bases, with 11 bases remaining between them. This CDR3 region has 17 residues. Combining the CDR3 with reference TRBV18 and TRBJ2-6 gives the whole variable domain NAGVMQNPRHLVRRRGQEARLRCSPMKGHSHVYWYRQLPEEGLKFMVYLQKENIIDESGMPKERFSAEFPKEGPSILRIQQVVRGDSAAYFCASSPVGGGSGANVLTFGAGSRLTVL.